Described below is a single T cell receptor beta chain sequence and its context. The sample belongs to a study of control samples from healthy donors and cancer patients. V lost 8 bases to trimming and J lost 2 bases, with 12 bases between them. Germline lookup yields CDR1 LGHDT and CDR2 YNNKEL (reference sequence). The CDR3 is 13 amino acids. Assay: immunoSEQ multiplex PCR; the TCRdb copy retains only in-frame clones and omits some. The profile covers fewer than 45,000 clones, with more than 85% appearing a single time and more than 20% taken by the ten largest. This sequence originates from a woman aged 40 to 50 with head and neck cancer. Sequencing was carried out using PBMCs. The chain joins TRBV3-1 (or the pseudogene TRBV3-2) to TRBJ1-1; perhaps TRBD1 as D (5 bases). CDR3 sequence reads: CASGTTANTEAFF. The CDR3 DNA follows: TGTGCCAGCGGTACGACAGCAAACACTGAAGCTTTCTTT.